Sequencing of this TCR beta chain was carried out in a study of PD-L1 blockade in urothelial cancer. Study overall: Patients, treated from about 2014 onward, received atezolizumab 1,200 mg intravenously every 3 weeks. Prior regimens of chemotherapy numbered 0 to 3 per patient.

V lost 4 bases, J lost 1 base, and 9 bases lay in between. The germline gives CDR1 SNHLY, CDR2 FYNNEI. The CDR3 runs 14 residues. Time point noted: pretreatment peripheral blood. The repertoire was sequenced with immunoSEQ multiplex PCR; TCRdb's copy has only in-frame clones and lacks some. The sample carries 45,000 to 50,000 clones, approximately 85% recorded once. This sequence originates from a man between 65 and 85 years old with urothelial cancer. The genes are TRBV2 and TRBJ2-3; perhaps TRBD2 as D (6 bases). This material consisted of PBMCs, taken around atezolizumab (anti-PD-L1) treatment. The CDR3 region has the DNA TGTGCCAGCAGTGGGATAGCGGGCACAGATACGCAGTATTTT. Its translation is CASSGIAGTDTQYF.